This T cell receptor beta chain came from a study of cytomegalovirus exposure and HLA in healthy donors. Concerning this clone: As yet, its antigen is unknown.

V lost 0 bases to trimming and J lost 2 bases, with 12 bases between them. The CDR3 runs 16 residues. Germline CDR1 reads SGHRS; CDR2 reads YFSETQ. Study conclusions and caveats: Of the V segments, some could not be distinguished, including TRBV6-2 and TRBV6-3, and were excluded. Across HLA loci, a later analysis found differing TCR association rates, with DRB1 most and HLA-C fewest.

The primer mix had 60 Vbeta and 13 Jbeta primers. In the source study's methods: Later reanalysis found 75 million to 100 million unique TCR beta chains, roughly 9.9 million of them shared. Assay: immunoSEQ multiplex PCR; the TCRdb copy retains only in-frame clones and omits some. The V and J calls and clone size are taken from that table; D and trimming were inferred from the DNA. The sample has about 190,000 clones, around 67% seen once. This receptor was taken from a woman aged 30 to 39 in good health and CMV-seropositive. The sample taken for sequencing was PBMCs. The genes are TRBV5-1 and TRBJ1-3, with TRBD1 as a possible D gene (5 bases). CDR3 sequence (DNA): TGCGCCAGCAGCTTGGGGACCGGGGGAGCTGGAAACACCATATATTTT. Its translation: CASSLGTGGAGNTIYF.